The rows below give T cell receptor beta chains drawn from one sample of a study of T-cell reconstitution after alpha-beta-depleted transplantation in children. TCRdb reprocessed the PCR reads with MiXCR, giving one entry per CDR3 protein. The sample lists about 180,000 distinct CDR3 sequences, approximately 10% occurring once. The sample in question was PBMCs, obtained before TCRalphabeta/CD19-depleted stem cell transplant. All receptors come from a boy between 2 and 10 years old with acute myeloid leukemia, due to receive a stem cell transplant. CDR3s include the opening cysteine and the closing phenylalanine or tryptophan. The order of the fields is J gene, D gene, V gene, clone size, CDR3 protein, CDR3 DNA. The D gene is left open where the match is weak. Some rows have no size entry. The others give once, few or many, or a class for an expanded clone.

J: TRBJ2-3
D: TRBD1
V: TRBV24-1
size: many
CDR3: CATSDTRQGSDTQYF
DNA: TGTGCCACCAGTGATACCCGACAGGGCTCAGATACGCAGTATTTT

J: TRBJ2-2
D: TRBD2
V: TRBV7-3
size: .
CDR3: CASSLSHGTSGAGLFF
DNA: TGTGCCAGCAGCTTAAGCCATGGGACTAGCGGCGCGGGGCTGTTTTTT

J: TRBJ2-7
D: TRBD2
V: TRBV5-1
size: many
CDR3: CASSPLRTSDEQYF
DNA: TGCGCCAGCAGCCCGCTCCGGACTAGCGACGAGCAGTACTTC

J: TRBJ1-5
D: .
V: TRBV20-1
size: many
CDR3: CSARDLGGSNQPQHF
DNA: TGCAGTGCTAGAGATTTGGGAGGGTCCAATCAGCCCCAGCATTTT

J: TRBJ1-1
D: .
V: TRBV7-9
size: many
CDR3: CASSQGFEAFF
DNA: TGTGCCAGCAGCCAGGGGTTTGAAGCTTTCTTT

J: TRBJ2-5
D: .
V: TRBV4-2
size: .
CDR3: CASSPGLLCNQETHYF
DNA: TGTGCCAGCAGCCCCGGACTGCTCTGCAACCAAGAGACCCATTACTTC

J: TRBJ1-4
D: TRBD1
V: TRBV18
size: many
CDR3: CASSPRGTEFEKLFF
DNA: TGTGCCAGCTCTCCCCGGGGGACAGAGTTTGAAAAACTGTTTTTT

J: TRBJ2-7
D: TRBD2
V: TRBV20-1
size: many
CDR3: CSATGTSGRSYEQYF
DNA: TGCAGTGCTACGGGGACTAGCGGACGCTCCTACGAGCAGTACTTC

J: TRBJ2-7
D: TRBD2
V: TRBV12-3/TRBV12-4
size: few
CDR3: CASSRPSGYEQYF
DNA: TGTGCCAGCAGTAGACCTAGCGGCTACGAGCAGTACTTC

J: TRBJ2-5
D: .
V: TRBV12-3/TRBV12-4
size: many
CDR3: CASSFSVLKTQYF
DNA: TGTGCCAGCAGTTTTTCGGTTTTGAAGACCCAGTACTTC

J: TRBJ1-1
D: .
V: TRBV27
size: many
CDR3: CASSPTSTTEAFF
DNA: TGTGCCAGCAGTCCGACATCGACCACTGAAGCTTTCTTT